This TCR beta chain was sequenced for a study of cytomegalovirus exposure and HLA in healthy donors. General study findings and limits: A subsequent analysis found that TCR clusters from the first cohort also tended to co-occur in the roughly 120 validation repertoires, with approximately 95% of cluster scores above 0.

Only in-frame clones appear in the TCRdb table, and some are missing; sequencing was by immunoSEQ multiplex PCR. Of just under 75,000 clones listed, 85% to 95% were seen once; the top ten hold roughly 3.2%. In germline, CDR1 is GTSNPN, CDR2 SVGIG (reference sequence). The length of the CDR3 is 13 residues. A remark on this clone: The antigen remains unidentified. One junction end does not reproduce the germline sequence, and a read error may be involved.

Sequences were obtained from PBMCs. The clonotype originates from a woman under 30 in good health and CMV-seropositive. V is TRBV30 and J is TRBJ1-2; D is perhaps TRBD1 (5 bases). CDR3 bases: TGTACCTGCACACAGGCCCCATTCTATGGCTACACCTTC. As protein: CTCTQAPFYGYTF.